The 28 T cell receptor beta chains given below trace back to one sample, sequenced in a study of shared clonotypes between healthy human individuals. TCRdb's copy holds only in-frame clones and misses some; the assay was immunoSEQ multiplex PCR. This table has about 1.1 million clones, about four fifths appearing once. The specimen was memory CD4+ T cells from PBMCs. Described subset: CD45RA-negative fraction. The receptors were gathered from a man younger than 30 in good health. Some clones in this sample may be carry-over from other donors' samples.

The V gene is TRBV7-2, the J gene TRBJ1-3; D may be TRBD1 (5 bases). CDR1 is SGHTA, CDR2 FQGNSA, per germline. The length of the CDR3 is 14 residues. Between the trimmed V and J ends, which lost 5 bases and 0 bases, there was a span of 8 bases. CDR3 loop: CASSPGTSGNTIYF. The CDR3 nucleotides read TGTGCCAGCAGCCCAGGGACCTCTGGAAACACCATATATTTT.

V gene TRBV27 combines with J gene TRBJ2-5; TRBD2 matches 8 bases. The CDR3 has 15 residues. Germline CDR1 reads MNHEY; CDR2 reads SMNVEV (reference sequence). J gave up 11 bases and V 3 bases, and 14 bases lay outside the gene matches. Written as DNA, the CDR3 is TGTGCCAGCAGTTTTTTTGCGGGAGGCCTTCCGGAGCAGTACTTC. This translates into CASSFFAGGLPEQYF.

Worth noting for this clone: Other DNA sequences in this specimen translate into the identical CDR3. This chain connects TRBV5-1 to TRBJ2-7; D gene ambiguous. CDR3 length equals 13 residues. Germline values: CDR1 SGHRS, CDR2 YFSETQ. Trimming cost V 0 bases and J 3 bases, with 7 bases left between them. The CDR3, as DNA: TGCGCCAGCAGCTTGGGGCCGGACTACGAGCAGTACTTC. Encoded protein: CASSLGPDYEQYF.

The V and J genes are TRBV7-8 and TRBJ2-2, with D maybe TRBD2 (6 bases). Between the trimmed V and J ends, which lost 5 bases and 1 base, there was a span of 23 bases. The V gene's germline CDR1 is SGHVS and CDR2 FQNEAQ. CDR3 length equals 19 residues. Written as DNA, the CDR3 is TGTGCCAGCAGCGCCTCAAAGCGGGCCACCTGGGGGAACACCGGGGAGCTGTTTTTT. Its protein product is CASSASKRATWGNTGELFF.

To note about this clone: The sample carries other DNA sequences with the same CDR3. For the CDR3, the DNA is TGCGCCAGCAGCTTGGCCGGGACCCCCGAGCAGTACTTC. Its translation is CASSLAGTPEQYF. J is TRBJ2-7 and V is TRBV5-1, with D possibly being TRBD1 or TRBD2 (5 bases each). Trimming shortened V by 0 bases and J by 6 bases, and 10 bases separated the two germline ends. CDR1 and CDR2 from the germline V gene are SGHRS and YFSETQ. CDR3 size: 13 residues.

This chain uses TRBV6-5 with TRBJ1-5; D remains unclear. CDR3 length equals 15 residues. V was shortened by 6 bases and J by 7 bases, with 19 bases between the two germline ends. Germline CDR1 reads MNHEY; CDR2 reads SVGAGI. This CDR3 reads CASSRDSGARQPQHF. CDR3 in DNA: TGTGCCAGCAGCCGCGACTCAGGTGCTCGACAGCCCCAGCATTTT.

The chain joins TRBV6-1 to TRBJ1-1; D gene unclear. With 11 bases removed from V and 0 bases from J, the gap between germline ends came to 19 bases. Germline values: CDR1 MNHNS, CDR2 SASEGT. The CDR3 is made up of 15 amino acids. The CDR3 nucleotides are TGTGCCGGATTCCGCGGGAGTGGCATGAACACTGAAGCTTTCTTT. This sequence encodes CAGFRGSGMNTEAFF.

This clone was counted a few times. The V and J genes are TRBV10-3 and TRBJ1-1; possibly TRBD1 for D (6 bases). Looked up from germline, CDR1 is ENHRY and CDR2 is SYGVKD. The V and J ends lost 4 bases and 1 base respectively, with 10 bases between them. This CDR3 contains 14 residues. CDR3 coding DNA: TGTGCCATCAGTGGTAGGACAGAGAACACTGAAGCTTTCTTT. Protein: CAISGRTENTEAFF.

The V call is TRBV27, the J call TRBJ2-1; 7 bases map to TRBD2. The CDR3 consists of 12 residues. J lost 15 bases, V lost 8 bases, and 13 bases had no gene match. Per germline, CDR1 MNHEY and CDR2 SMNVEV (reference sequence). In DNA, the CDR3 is TGTGCCAGCGGACGGGACCGGACTAGTCTGTTCTTC. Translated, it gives CASGRDRTSLFF.

CDR3 residues: CASSLPNGGPGNTIYF. For the CDR3, the DNA is TGTGCCAGCAGTTTACCGAACGGTGGCCCCGGAAACACCATATATTTT. V is TRBV28 and J is TRBJ1-3; D unclear. This CDR3 spans 16 amino acids. Germline loops: CDR1 MDHEN, CDR2 SYDVKM. V was pared by 2 bases and J by 4 bases, with 15 bases between.

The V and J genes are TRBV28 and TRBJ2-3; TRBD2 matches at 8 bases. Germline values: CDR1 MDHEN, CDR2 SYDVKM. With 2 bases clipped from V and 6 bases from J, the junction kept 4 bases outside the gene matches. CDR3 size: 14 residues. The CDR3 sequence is CASSLGGRHDTQYF. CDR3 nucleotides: TGTGCCAGCAGTTTAGGCGGGAGGCACGATACGCAGTATTTT.

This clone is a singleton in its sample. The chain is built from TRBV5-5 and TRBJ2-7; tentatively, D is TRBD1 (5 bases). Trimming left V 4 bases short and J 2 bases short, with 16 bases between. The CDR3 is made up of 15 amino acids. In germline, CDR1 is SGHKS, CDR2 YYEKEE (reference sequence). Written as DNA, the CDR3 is TGTGCCAGCAGCGCCGGACACGGCGCTGCCTACGAGCAGTACTTC. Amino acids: CASSAGHGAAYEQYF.

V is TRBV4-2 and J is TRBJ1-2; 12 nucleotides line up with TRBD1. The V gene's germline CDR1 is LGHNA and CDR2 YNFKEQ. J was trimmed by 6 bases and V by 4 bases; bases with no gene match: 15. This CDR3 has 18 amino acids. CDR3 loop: CASSPTTGTGGVYDGYTF. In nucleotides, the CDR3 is TGTGCCAGCAGCCCAACGACCGGGACAGGGGGCGTTTACGATGGCTACACCTTC.

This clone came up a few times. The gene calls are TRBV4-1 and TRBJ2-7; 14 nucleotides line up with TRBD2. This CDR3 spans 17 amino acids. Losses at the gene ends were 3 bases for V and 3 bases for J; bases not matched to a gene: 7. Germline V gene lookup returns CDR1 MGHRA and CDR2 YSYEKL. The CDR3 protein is CASSQSTSGRALYEQYF. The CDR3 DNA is TGCGCCAGCAGCCAGTCGACTAGCGGGAGGGCCCTCTACGAGCAGTACTTC.

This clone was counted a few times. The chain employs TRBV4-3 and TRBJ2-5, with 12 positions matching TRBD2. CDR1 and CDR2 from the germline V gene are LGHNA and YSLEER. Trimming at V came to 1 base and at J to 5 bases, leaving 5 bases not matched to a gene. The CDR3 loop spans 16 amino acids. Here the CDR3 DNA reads TGCGCCAGCAGCCAAGGCCGGACTAGCGGGATGGAGACCCAGTACTTC. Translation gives CASSQGRTSGMETQYF.

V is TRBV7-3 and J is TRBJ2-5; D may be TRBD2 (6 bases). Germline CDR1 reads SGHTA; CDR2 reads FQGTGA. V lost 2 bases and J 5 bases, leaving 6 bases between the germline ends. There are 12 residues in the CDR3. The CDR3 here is CASSLRGETQYF. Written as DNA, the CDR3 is TGTGCCAGCAGCTTACGGGGGGAGACCCAGTACTTC. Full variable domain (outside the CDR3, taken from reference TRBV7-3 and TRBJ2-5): GAGVSQTPSNKVTEKGKYVELRCDPISGHTALYWYRQSLGQGPEFLIYFQGTGAADDSGLPNDRFFAVRPEGSVSTLKIQRTERGDSAVYLCASSLRGETQYFGPGTRLLVL.

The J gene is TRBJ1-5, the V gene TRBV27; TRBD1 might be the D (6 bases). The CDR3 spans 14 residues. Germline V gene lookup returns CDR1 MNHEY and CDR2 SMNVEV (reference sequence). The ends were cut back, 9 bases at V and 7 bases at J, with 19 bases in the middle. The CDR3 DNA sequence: TGTGCCAGTAGGAAGGGGGGGAGTAACCAGCCCCAGCATTTT. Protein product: CASRKGGSNQPQHF.

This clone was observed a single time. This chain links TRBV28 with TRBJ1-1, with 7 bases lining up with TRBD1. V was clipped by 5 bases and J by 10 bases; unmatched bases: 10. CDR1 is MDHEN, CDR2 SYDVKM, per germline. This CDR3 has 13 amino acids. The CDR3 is CASSQDRTRRAFF. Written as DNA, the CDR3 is TGTGCCAGCAGTCAGGACAGGACTCGACGAGCTTTCTTT.

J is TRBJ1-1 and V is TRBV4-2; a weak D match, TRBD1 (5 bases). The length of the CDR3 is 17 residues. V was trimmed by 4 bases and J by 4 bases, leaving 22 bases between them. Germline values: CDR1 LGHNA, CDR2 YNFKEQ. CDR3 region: CASSRTSSTGVSTEAFF. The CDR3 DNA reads TGTGCCAGCAGCCGTACGAGCTCCACGGGGGTGTCCACTGAAGCTTTCTTT.

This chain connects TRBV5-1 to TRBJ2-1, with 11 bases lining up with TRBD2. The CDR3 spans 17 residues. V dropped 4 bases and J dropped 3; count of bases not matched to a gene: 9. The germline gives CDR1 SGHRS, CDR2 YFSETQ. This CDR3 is CASSLRGLAAHYNEQFF. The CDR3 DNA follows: TGCGCCAGCAGCCTCCGGGGACTAGCGGCTCACTACAATGAGCAGTTCTTC. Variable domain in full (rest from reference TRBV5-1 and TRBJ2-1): KAGVTQTPRYLIKTRGQQVTLSCSPISGHRSVSWYQQTPGQGLQFLFEYFSETQRNKGNFPGRFSGRQFSNSRSEMNVSTLELGDSALYLCASSLRGLAAHYNEQFFGPGTRLTVL.

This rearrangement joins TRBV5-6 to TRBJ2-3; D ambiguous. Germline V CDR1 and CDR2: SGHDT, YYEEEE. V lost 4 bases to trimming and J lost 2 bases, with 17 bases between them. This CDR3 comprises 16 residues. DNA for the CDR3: TGTGCCAGCAGCCCATGGCTCTCCTGGGACACAGATACGCAGTATTTT. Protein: CASSPWLSWDTDTQYF. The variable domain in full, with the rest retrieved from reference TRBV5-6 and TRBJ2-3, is DAGVTQSPTHLIKTRGQQVTLRCSPKSGHDTVSWYQQALGQGPQFIFQYYEEEERQRGNFPDRFSGHQFPNYSSELNVNALLLGDSALYLCASSPWLSWDTDTQYFGPGTRLTVL.

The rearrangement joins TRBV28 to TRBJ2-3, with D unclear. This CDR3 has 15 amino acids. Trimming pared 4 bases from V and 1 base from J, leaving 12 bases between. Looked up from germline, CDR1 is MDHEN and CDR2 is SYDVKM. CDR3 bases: TGTGCCAGCAGTTCCCGGCAGTACGGCACAGATACGCAGTATTTT. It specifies CASSSRQYGTDTQYF.

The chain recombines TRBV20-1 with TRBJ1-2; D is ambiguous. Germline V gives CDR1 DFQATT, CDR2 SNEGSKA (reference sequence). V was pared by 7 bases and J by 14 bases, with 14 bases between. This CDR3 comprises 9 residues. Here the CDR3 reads CSVSNFKTF. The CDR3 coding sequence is TGCAGTGTCAGTAATTTTAAAACCTTC.

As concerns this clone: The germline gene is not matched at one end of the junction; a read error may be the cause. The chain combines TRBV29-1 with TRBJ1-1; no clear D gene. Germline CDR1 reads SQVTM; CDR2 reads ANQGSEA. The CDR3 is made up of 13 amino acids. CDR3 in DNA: TGCAGCGTGGAAGGGAAAAGCGGCGCTGAAGCTTTCTTT. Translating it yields CSVEGKSGAEAFF.

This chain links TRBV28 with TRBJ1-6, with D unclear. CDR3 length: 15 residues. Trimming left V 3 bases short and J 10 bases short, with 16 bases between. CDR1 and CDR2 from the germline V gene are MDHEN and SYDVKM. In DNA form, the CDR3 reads TGTGCCAGCAGTTTCTTTTCGGGTATTGCGTCACCCCTCCACTTT. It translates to CASSFFSGIASPLHF.

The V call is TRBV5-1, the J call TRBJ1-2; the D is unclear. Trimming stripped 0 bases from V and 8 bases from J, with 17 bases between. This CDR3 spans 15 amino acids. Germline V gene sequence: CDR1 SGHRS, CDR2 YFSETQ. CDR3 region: CASSLDGSGVRGYTF. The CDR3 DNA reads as TGCGCCAGCAGCTTGGATGGCTCAGGAGTGCGAGGCTACACCTTC.

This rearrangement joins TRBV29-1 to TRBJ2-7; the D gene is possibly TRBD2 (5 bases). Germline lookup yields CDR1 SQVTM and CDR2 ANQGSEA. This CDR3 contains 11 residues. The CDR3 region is CSTLAIREQYF. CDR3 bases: TGCAGTACTCTAGCAATACGTGAGCAGTACTTC.

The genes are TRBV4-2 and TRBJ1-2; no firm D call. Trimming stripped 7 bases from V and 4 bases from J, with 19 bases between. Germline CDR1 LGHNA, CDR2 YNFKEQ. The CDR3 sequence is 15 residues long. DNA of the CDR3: TGTGCCAGCACCCCTACACCGGATCGGGCCTATGGCTACACCTTC. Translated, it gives CASTPTPDRAYGYTF.